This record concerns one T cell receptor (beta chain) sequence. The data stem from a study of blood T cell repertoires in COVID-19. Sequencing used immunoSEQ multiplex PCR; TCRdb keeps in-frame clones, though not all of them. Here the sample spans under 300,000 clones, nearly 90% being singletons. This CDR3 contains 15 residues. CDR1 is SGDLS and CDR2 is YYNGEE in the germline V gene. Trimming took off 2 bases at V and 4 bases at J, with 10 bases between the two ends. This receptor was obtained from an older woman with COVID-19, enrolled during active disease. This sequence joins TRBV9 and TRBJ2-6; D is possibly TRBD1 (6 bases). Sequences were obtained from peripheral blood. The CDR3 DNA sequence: TGTGCCAGCAGCGTCGGACAGAGAGGGGCCAACGTCCTGACTTTC. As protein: CASSVGQRGANVLTF.